Following are 26 T cell receptor beta chains from one sample sequenced in a study of radiotherapy plus CTLA-4 blockade in lung cancer. Sequenced by immunoSEQ multiplex PCR; TCRdb stores in-frame clones only, minus some. The table records approximately 53,000 clones, about 88% of them present only once. This material consisted of peripheral blood, taken from a patient treated with radiotherapy plus ipilimumab. The receptor source for this set is a human donor with non-small cell lung cancer whose response to radiotherapy plus ipilimumab could not be evaluated.

V usage is TRBV7-9 and J usage is TRBJ2-3; D ambiguous. The germline CDR1 and CDR2 sequences are SEHNR and FQNEAQ (reference sequence). The CDR3 is 13 amino acids. V was trimmed by 2 bases and J by 4 bases, leaving 7 bases between them. CDR3: CASSLSQADTQYF. The CDR3 bases are TGTGCCAGCAGCTTAAGTCAGGCAGATACGCAGTATTTT.

This chain connects TRBV5-1 to TRBJ2-6; D gene unclear. V lost 4 bases to trimming and J lost 4 bases, with 12 bases between them. Germline CDR1 SGHRS, CDR2 YFSETQ. CDR3 length: 15 residues. CDR3 bases: TGCGCCAGCAGCGGAGACGGAAGCGGGGCCAACGTCCTGACTTTC. Protein sequence: CASSGDGSGANVLTF. The complete variable domain, with remaining parts taken from reference TRBV5-1 and TRBJ2-6, reads KAGVTQTPRYLIKTRGQQVTLSCSPISGHRSVSWYQQTPGQGLQFLFEYFSETQRNKGNFPGRFSGRQFSNSRSEMNVSTLELGDSALYLCASSGDGSGANVLTFGAGSRLTVL.

This chain uses TRBV4-3 with TRBJ2-3; 11 bases are shared with TRBD2. This CDR3 is built from 16 residues. The germline CDR1 and CDR2 sequences are LGHNA and YSLEER. V shed 4 bases, J shed 4 bases, and the junction held 7 bases outside the gene matches. The CDR3 sequence is CASSRTLAGAADTQYF. In nucleotides, the CDR3 is TGCGCCAGCAGCCGAACACTAGCGGGAGCTGCAGATACGCAGTATTTT.

V is TRBV28 and J is TRBJ1-2; 7 bases are a match to TRBD1. V was pared by 6 bases and J by 6 bases, with 7 bases of the junction left unmatched. The germline CDR1 and CDR2 sequences are MDHEN and SYDVKM. The CDR3 is 13 amino acids. Here the CDR3 DNA reads TGTGCCAGCAGCCGAACAGGGGTGGATGGCTACACCTTC. Translated, it gives CASSRTGVDGYTF.

The gene calls are TRBV14 and TRBJ2-7; 7 bases align to TRBD1. CDR3 length equals 17 residues. V shed 4 bases, J shed 0 bases, and the junction held 12 bases outside the gene matches. Germline CDR1 reads SGHDN; CDR2 reads FVKESK. CDR3 in DNA: TGTGCCAGCAGCCCCCCATCCGACAGGGTCGGCTCCTACGAGCAGTACTTC. Its translation: CASSPPSDRVGSYEQYF.

The chain recombines TRBV18 with TRBJ1-1, with D possibly matching TRBD1 (6 bases). Germline loops: CDR1 KGHSH, CDR2 LQKENI. V was shortened by 4 bases and J by 2 bases, with 11 bases between the two germline ends. This CDR3 has 14 residues. The CDR3 nucleotides read TGTGCCAGCTCACTACGGGGGGGCAACACTGAAGCTTTCTTT. Translated, it gives CASSLRGGNTEAFF.

This chain links TRBV7-9 with TRBJ2-7; the D gene is possibly TRBD1 (6 bases). CDR1 is SEHNR, CDR2 FQNEAQ, per germline (reference sequence). CDR3 length equals 15 residues. V was clipped by 4 bases and J by 4 bases, with 17 bases between them. The CDR3 DNA sequence: TGTGCCAGCAGCTCCGGGGCCCGAACAGGGTACGAGCAGTACTTC. Its translation: CASSSGARTGYEQYF. The full variable domain, rest sourced from reference TRBV7-9 and TRBJ2-7, is DTGVSQNPRHKITKRGQNVTFRCDPISEHNRLYWYRQTLGQGPEFLTYFQNEAQLEKSRLLSDRFSAERPKGSFSTLEIQRTEQGDSAMYLCASSSGARTGYEQYFGPGTRLTVT.

The chain links TRBV7-2 to TRBJ2-5; 13 bases are shared with TRBD2. The CDR3 consists of 14 residues. V was pared by 7 bases and J by 5 bases, with 4 bases of the junction left unmatched. Germline CDR1 is SGHTA and CDR2 is FQGNSA. Written as DNA, the CDR3 is TGTGCCAGCACCCCGGGACTAGCGGGGGAGACCCAGTACTTC. Translating it yields CASTPGLAGETQYF.

The chain combines TRBV12-2 with TRBJ2-7; the table names TRBD1, a call not compared with the DNA. TRBV12-2 corresponds to a pseudogene. CDR3 length equals 13 residues. The CDR3 region is CASRLPRGYEQYF. In DNA, the CDR3 is TGTGCAAGTCGCTTGCCCAGGGGCTACGAGCAGTACTTC.

The chain recombines TRBV30 with TRBJ2-7, with D hard to call. The CDR3 is 13 residues long. Looked up from germline, CDR1 is GTSNPN and CDR2 is SVGIG (reference sequence). Trimming stripped 0 bases from V and 2 bases from J, with 8 bases between. In DNA form, the CDR3 reads TGTGCCTGGAGTGTAGGAGAAGCCTACGAGCAGTACTTC. Translated: CAWSVGEAYEQYF. The entire variable domain, with the rest obtained from reference TRBV30 and TRBJ2-7, is as follows: SQTIHQWPATLVQPVGSPLSLECTVEGTSNPNLYWYRQAAGRGLQLLFYSVGIGQISSEVPQNLSASRPQDRQFILSSKKLLLSDSGFYLCAWSVGEAYEQYFGPGTRLTVT.

The chain couples TRBV7-3 to TRBJ2-2; perhaps TRBD1 as D (6 bases). V lost 5 bases to trimming and J lost 2 bases, with 9 bases between them. Germline assignment: CDR1 SGHTA and CDR2 FQGTGA. The CDR3 totals 14 residues. The CDR3 reads CASSPDSNTGELFF. The CDR3 nucleotides read TGTGCCAGCAGCCCGGACAGCAACACCGGGGAGCTGTTTTTT.

V usage is TRBV30 and J usage is TRBJ1-5; D is possibly TRBD1 (6 bases). Looked up from germline, CDR1 is GTSNPN and CDR2 is SVGIG (reference sequence). Trimming shortened V by 4 bases and J by 2 bases, and 12 bases separated the two germline ends. The CDR3 spans 14 residues. The CDR3 region is CAWTQGKGNQPQHF. CDR3 nucleotides: TGTGCCTGGACACAGGGTAAGGGCAATCAGCCCCAGCATTTT.

The rearrangement links TRBV4-3 to TRBJ2-1; no clear D gene. Germline CDR1 LGHNA, CDR2 YSLEER. The germline V and J ends were trimmed by 5 bases and 0 bases, with 11 bases remaining between them. This CDR3 region has 15 residues. The CDR3 region is CASSSIMSSYNEQFF. The CDR3, as DNA: TGCGCCAGCAGCTCAATAATGAGCTCCTACAATGAGCAGTTCTTC.

The gene calls are TRBV29-1 and TRBJ1-2, with D possibly being TRBD1 (6 bases). The CDR3 contains 13 residues. V was trimmed by 3 bases and J by 2 bases, leaving 10 bases between them. Germline V CDR1 and CDR2: SQVTM, ANQGSEA. The CDR3 DNA reads as TGCAGCGTTGACCCGGACAGAAACTATGGCTACACCTTC. This encodes CSVDPDRNYGYTF.

The chain uses TRBV9 and TRBJ2-1; D might be TRBD2 (6 bases). V was trimmed by 3 bases and J by 3 bases, leaving 13 bases between them. The CDR3 is 15 amino acids. Germline V gives CDR1 SGDLS, CDR2 YYNGEE. The CDR3 coding sequence is TGTGCCAGCAGCGGGACGGGAGTGCTCTACAATGAGCAGTTCTTC. Amino acid sequence: CASSGTGVLYNEQFF. Complete variable domain (other parts from reference TRBV9 and TRBJ2-1): DSGVTQTPKHLITATGQRVTLRCSPRSGDLSVYWYQQSLDQGLQFLIQYYNGEERAKGNILERFSAQQFPDLHSELNLSSLELGDSALYFCASSGTGVLYNEQFFGPGTRLTVL.

This clone was seen just once. The rearrangement joins TRBV5-4 to TRBJ1-5; maybe TRBD1 (6 bases). The V gene's germline CDR1 is SGHNT and CDR2 YYREEE (reference sequence). V was trimmed by 1 base and J by 3 bases, leaving 8 bases between them. This CDR3 spans 14 amino acids. CDR3 sequence: CASSLSGANQPQHF. DNA of the CDR3: TGTGCCAGCAGCTTGTCAGGGGCCAATCAGCCCCAGCATTTT.

This clone is a singleton in its sample. The gene calls are TRBV5-8 and TRBJ2-3; maybe TRBD2 (5 bases). Germline assignment: CDR1 SGHTS and CDR2 YDEGEE. The CDR3 spans 15 residues. V lost 3 bases and J 2 bases, leaving 13 bases between the germline ends. CDR3 in amino acids: CASSSREGDTDTQYF. The CDR3 DNA follows: TGTGCCAGCAGCTCTCGGGAAGGAGACACAGATACGCAGTATTTT.

The CDR3 coding sequence is TGTGCCAGCAGCTTAGGTCTTAATCAGCCCCAGCATTTT. It translates to CASSLGLNQPQHF. The V and J genes are TRBV7-2 and TRBJ1-5; D is unclear. CDR3 length: 13 residues. The V end lost 1 base, the J end lost 4 bases, and 5 bases lay between the germline ends. The germline CDR1 and CDR2 sequences are SGHTA and FQGNSA.

This rearrangement joins TRBV11-3 to TRBJ2-1, with no clear D. The germline gives CDR1 SGHNT, CDR2 YENEEA. The CDR3 spans 13 residues. V was trimmed by 5 bases and J by 1 base, leaving 6 bases between them. The CDR3 DNA sequence: TGTGCCAGCAGCATCACATCCTACAATGAGCAGTTCTTC. Amino acid sequence: CASSITSYNEQFF.

This clone turned up a few times. The gene calls are TRBV4-3 and TRBJ2-7; 9 positions agree with TRBD1. The germline gives CDR1 LGHNA, CDR2 YSLEER. The V and J ends lost 0 bases and 4 bases, in that order; junction bases with no gene match: 7. There are 16 residues in the CDR3. CDR3 DNA: TGCGCCAGCAGCCAAGAGGGCGGACAGGGGTATTACGAGCAGTACTTC. Its protein product is CASSQEGGQGYYEQYF.

The V and J genes are TRBV7-2 and TRBJ2-3; 9 nucleotides align to TRBD2. Losses at the gene ends were 3 bases for V and 3 bases for J; bases not matched to a gene: 4. CDR3 length: 15 residues. The germline V gene encodes CDR1 SGHTA and CDR2 FQGNSA. The CDR3 protein is CASSLGTSRTDTQYF. The CDR3 coding sequence is TGTGCCAGCAGCTTGGGGACTAGCAGGACAGATACGCAGTATTTT.

The J gene is TRBJ1-2, the V gene TRBV28, with D possibly being TRBD1 (6 bases). The CDR3 has 13 amino acids. CDR1 is MDHEN and CDR2 is SYDVKM in the germline V gene. Trimming took 7 bases from V and 4 from J, leaving 13 bases between them. CDR3 in amino acids: CASMTGVIYGYTF. The DNA for the CDR3 is TGTGCCAGCATGACAGGAGTCATCTATGGCTACACCTTC.

The CDR3 sequence: CASSFFGREDTQYF. DNA for the CDR3: TGTGCCAGCAGCTTTTTCGGGAGGGAAGATACGCAGTATTTT. The chain is built from TRBV7-2 and TRBJ2-3; 8 bases align to TRBD2. Germline V CDR1 and CDR2: SGHTA, FQGNSA. The CDR3 length is 14 residues. J was trimmed by 5 bases and V by 3 bases; bases with no gene match: 4.

This chain connects TRBV19 to TRBJ1-2; 8 nucleotides align to TRBD1. Germline V CDR1 and CDR2: LNHDA, SQIVND (reference sequence). This CDR3 has 16 amino acids. Trimming at V came to 3 bases and at J to 7 bases, leaving 13 bases not matched to a gene. The CDR3 spells CASSIFWAGGKGGYTF. CDR3 coding DNA: TGTGCCAGTAGTATTTTCTGGGCAGGGGGCAAAGGTGGCTACACCTTC.

This chain joins TRBV6-5 and TRBJ1-2; TRBD1 might be the D (6 bases). CDR1 is MNHEY and CDR2 is SVGAGI in the germline V gene. This CDR3 region has 15 residues. Trimming cost V 3 bases and J 7 bases, with 18 bases left between them. The CDR3 reads CASSYSRGGPSGYTF. The CDR3 nucleotides read TGTGCCAGCAGTTATTCTCGCGGGGGGCCTAGTGGCTACACCTTC.

The chain uses TRBV18 and TRBJ1-1; a possible D gene is TRBD1 (5 bases). This CDR3 region has 13 residues. Germline V lookup: CDR1 KGHSH, CDR2 LQKENI. Trimming left V 6 bases short and J 8 bases short, with 16 bases between. The DNA for the CDR3 is TGTGCCAGCTCTGGAGCGGGACGGCTAGAAGCTTTCTTT. Protein sequence: CASSGAGRLEAFF.